These T cell receptor beta chains were read from a single sample in a study of shared clonotypes between healthy human individuals. The table came from immunoSEQ multiplex PCR; TCRdb's copy has only in-frame clones and leaves some out. The repertoire holds about 1 million clones, with roughly 80% as singletons. The sequenced sample consisted of memory CD4+ T cells sorted from blood. All receptors come from a young man in good health. Each CDR3 is given with its conserved first and last residue. The D gene is left open where the match is weak. Rows give clone size only sometimes, using once, few, many, or a class for an expanded clone.

j_gene	abundance	v_gene	d_gene	CDR3aa	CDR3nt
TRBJ2-1	-	TRBV10-3	-	CAISESRANRYNEQFF	TGTGCCATCAGTGAGAGCCGAGCGAACAGATACAATGAGCAGTTCTTC
TRBJ2-1	-	TRBV6-1	-	CASSESLGEQFF	TGTGCCAGCAGTGAAAGTCTAGGTGAGCAGTTCTTC
TRBJ2-5	-	TRBV10-3	-	CAISELSTQLGETQYF	TGTGCCATCAGTGAGTTGTCTACTCAACTGGGAGAGACCCAGTACTTC
TRBJ2-5	-	TRBV6-5	-	CASSYYGGRIQETQYF	TGTGCCAGCAGTTATTATGGTGGCAGGATCCAAGAGACCCAGTACTTC
TRBJ2-7	-	TRBV6-5	-	CASRGAGIGQYF	TGTGCCAGCCGCGGGGCAGGGATCGGGCAGTACTTC
TRBJ1-1	-	TRBV9	-	CASSVVGGHTEAFF	TGTGCCAGCAGCGTAGTCGGGGGGCACACTGAAGCTTTCTTT
TRBJ1-2	-	TRBV28	TRBD1	CASGTGGNYGYTF	TGTGCCAGTGGGACAGGAGGAAACTATGGCTACACCTTC
TRBJ2-7	-	TRBV15	-	CATSRAPQGAGEQYF	TGTGCCACCAGCAGAGCCCCCCAGGGAGCGGGTGAGCAGTACTTC
TRBJ2-2	-	TRBV5-8	-	CASSPERRALSNTGELFF	TGTGCCAGCAGCCCCGAGCGGCGGGCCCTATCGAACACCGGGGAGCTGTTTTTT
TRBJ2-3	-	TRBV13	-	CASSPNGRGTDTQYF	TGTGCCAGCAGCCCAAACGGCAGGGGCACAGATACGCAGTATTTT
TRBJ1-6	once	TRBV4-1	TRBD1	CASSQRGTGGFSYNSPLHF	TGCGCCAGCAGCCAACGCGGGACAGGGGGCTTTTCCTATAATTCACCCCTCCACTTT
TRBJ1-3	-	TRBV9	TRBD1	CASSVATGSGNTIYF	TGTGCCAGCAGCGTAGCGACAGGGAGCGGAAACACCATATATTTT
TRBJ2-5	-	TRBV7-7	TRBD2	CASSSGTSGSYQETQYF	TGTGCTAGCAGCTCCGGGACTAGCGGGAGTTACCAAGAGACCCAGTACTTC
TRBJ1-3	-	TRBV9	-	CASSGYGDGRNTIYF	TGTGCCAGCAGCGGATACGGGGACGGCAGAAACACCATATATTTT
TRBJ1-4	few	TRBV2	-	CASSKGTNEKLFF	TGTGCCAGCAGTAAAGGGACTAATGAAAAACTGTTTTTT
TRBJ1-2	-	TRBV4-1	-	CASSQGETGYGYTF	TGCGCCAGCAGCCAAGGGGAGACAGGCTATGGCTACACCTTC
TRBJ2-1	-	TRBV29-1	-	CSAQDRNEQFF	TGCAGCGCTCAGGACCGCAATGAGCAGTTCTTC
TRBJ2-3	-	TRBV7-2	-	CASSLYLAGTDTQYF	TGTGCCAGCAGCTTATACCTAGCTGGCACAGATACGCAGTATTTT
TRBJ2-7	-	TRBV7-6	TRBD1	CASSLLPGTGGNYEQYF	TGTGCCAGCAGCTTACTACCCGGGACAGGGGGAAACTACGAGCAGTACTTC
TRBJ2-7	-	TRBV5-1	TRBD2	CASSPMTSGGYEQYF	TGCGCCAGCAGCCCAATGACTAGCGGCGGGTACGAGCAGTACTTC
TRBJ2-1	-	TRBV10-1	-	CASSSDWGGGNEQFF	TGCGCCAGCAGTTCTGACTGGGGTGGGGGGAATGAGCAGTTCTTC
TRBJ1-1	-	TRBV11-2	-	CASSADRNTEAFF	TGTGCCAGCAGCGCGGACAGGAACACTGAAGCTTTCTTT
TRBJ2-5	-	TRBV28	TRBD1	CASSLTGGARVETQYF	TGTGCCAGCAGTTTAACAGGGGGCGCGAGAGTAGAGACCCAGTACTTC
TRBJ1-2	-	TRBV7-2	TRBD1	CASSLEGQGVGGYTF	TGTGCCAGCAGCTTAGAGGGACAGGGGGTTGGTGGCTACACCTTC
TRBJ2-7	-	TRBV30	-	CAWSVLYDYEQYF	TGTGCCTGGAGTGTACTGTATGACTACGAGCAGTACTTC
TRBJ2-2	-	TRBV4-3	-	CASSQGIQAGELFF	TGCGCCAGCAGCCAAGGAATCCAGGCGGGGGAGCTGTTTTTT
TRBJ2-1	-	TRBV5-6	TRBD2	CASSPGTSGSIPQFF	TGTGCCAGCAGCCCTGGGACTAGCGGGAGCATCCCTCAGTTCTTC
TRBJ2-3	-	TRBV7-3	-	CASSTDYLTDTQYF	TGTGCCAGCAGCACGGACTACCTCACAGATACGCAGTATTTT
TRBJ2-1	once	TRBV2	-	CASSLYEGRGNEQFF	TGTGCCAGCAGTCTTTATGAGGGGCGCGGGAATGAGCAGTTCTTC
TRBJ2-7	-	TRBV19	-	CASSIDRFGYKQYF	TGTGCCAGTAGTATAGATCGGTTCGGATACAAGCAGTACTTC
TRBJ1-5	-	TRBV6-1	TRBD1	CASSDRGHQPQHF	TGTGCCAGCAGCGACAGGGGTCATCAGCCCCAGCATTTT
TRBJ2-4	-	TRBV19	TRBD2	CASSIVGLAGANIQYF	TGTGCCAGTAGTATAGTCGGACTAGCGGGAGCAAACATTCAGTACTTC
TRBJ1-6	few	TRBV6-5	-	CASRPRQNSPLHF	TGTGCCAGCAGGCCCCGACAGAATTCACCCCTCCACTTT
TRBJ2-7	few	TRBV19	-	CASSQGGHYEQYF	TGTGCCAGTAGTCAGGGGGGACACTACGAGCAGTACTTC
TRBJ2-2	-	TRBV13	-	CASSQEVFSRTGELFF	TGTGCCAGCAGCCAGGAAGTTTTCTCCCGAACCGGGGAGCTGTTTTTT
TRBJ2-2	once	TRBV5-1	TRBD1	CASSLGTGVGELFF	TGCGCCAGCAGCTTGGGGACAGGGGTCGGGGAGCTGTTTTTT
TRBJ1-5	-	TRBV9	TRBD1	CASSAGQGANQPQHF	TGTGCCAGCAGCGCCGGACAGGGAGCCAATCAGCCCCAGCATTTT
TRBJ1-2	-	TRBV6-4	TRBD1	CASRAQGGYTF	TGTGCCAGCAGGGCACAGGGGGGCTACACCTTC
TRBJ1-1	-	TRBV4-3	-	CASSQDIYGGHTEAFF	TGCGCCAGCAGCCAAGATATTTACGGGGGACACACTGAAGCTTTCTTT
TRBJ1-4	-	TRBV2	-	CASSRDGFNEKLFF	TGTGCCAGCAGTCGGGACGGATTTAATGAAAAACTGTTTTTT
TRBJ2-3	many	TRBV11-2	-	CASSLEGLTDTQYF	TGTGCCAGCAGCCTAGAAGGGCTAACAGATACGCAGTATTTT